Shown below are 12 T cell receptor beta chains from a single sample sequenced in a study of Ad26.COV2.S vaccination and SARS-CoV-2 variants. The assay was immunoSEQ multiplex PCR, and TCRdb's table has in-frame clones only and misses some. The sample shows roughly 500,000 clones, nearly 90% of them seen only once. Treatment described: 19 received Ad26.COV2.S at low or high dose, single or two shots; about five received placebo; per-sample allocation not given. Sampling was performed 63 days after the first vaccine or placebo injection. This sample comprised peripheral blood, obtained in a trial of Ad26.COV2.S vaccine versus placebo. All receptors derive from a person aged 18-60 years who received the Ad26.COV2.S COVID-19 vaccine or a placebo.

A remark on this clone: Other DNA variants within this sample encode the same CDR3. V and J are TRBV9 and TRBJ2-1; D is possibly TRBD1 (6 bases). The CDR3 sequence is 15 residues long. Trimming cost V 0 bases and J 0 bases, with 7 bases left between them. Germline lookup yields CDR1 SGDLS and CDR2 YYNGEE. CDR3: CASSVEGDSYNEQFF. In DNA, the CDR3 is TGTGCCAGCAGCGTAGAGGGGGACTCCTACAATGAGCAGTTCTTC.

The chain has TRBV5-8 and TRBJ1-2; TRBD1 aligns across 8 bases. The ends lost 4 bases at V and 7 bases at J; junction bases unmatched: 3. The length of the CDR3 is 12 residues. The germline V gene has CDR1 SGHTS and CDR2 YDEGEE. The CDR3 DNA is TGTGCCAGCAGCGACAGGGGAGTTGGCTACACCTTC. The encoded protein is CASSDRGVGYTF.

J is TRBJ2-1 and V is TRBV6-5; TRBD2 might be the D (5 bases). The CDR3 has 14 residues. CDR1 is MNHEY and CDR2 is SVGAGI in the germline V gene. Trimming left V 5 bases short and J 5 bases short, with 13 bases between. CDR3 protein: CASSLGILHNEQFF. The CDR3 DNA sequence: TGTGCCAGCAGTCTCGGGATTCTCCACAATGAGCAGTTCTTC.

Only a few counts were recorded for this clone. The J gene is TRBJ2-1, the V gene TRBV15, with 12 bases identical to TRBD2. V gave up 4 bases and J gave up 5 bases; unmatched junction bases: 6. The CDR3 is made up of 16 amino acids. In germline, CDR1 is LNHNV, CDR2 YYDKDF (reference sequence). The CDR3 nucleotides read TGTGCCACCAGCAATTGGGGACTAGCGGGTCACAATGAGCAGTTCTTC. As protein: CATSNWGLAGHNEQFF.

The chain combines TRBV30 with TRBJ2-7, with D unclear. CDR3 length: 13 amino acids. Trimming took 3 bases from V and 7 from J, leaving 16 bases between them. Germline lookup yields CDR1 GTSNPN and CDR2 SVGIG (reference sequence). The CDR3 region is CAWRAGAVGEQYF. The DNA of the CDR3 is TGTGCCTGGAGGGCTGGCGCCGTGGGGGAGCAGTACTTC.

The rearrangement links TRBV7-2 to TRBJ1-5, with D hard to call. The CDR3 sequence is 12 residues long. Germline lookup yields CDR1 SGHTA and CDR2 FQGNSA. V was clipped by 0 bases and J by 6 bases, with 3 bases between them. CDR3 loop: CASSLAAQPQHF. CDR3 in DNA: TGTGCCAGCAGCTTAGCGGCTCAGCCCCAGCATTTT.

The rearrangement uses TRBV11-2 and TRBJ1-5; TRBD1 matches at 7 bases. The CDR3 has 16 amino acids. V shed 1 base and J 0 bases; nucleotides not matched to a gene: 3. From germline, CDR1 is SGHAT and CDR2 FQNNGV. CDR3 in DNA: TGTGCCAGCAGCTTAGGACAGGGCCATAGCAATCAGCCCCAGCATTTT. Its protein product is CASSLGQGHSNQPQHF.

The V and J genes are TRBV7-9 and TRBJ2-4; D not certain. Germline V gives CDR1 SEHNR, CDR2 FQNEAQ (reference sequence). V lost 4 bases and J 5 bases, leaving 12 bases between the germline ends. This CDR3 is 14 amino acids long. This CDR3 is CASSSQTWENIQYF. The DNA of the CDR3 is TGTGCCAGCAGCTCCCAGACTTGGGAAAACATTCAGTACTTC.

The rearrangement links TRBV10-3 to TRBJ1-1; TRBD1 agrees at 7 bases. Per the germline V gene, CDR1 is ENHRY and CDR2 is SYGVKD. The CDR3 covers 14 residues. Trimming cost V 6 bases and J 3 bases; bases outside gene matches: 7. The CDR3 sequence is CAISHTGVDTEAFF. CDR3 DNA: TGTGCCATCAGCCATACAGGGGTGGACACTGAAGCTTTCTTT.

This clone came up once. Written as DNA, the CDR3 is TGTGCCAGCAGCGTAGGATCAGCCTACAATGAGCAGTTCTTC. It is translated as CASSVGSAYNEQFF. The V call is TRBV9, the J call TRBJ2-1; no firm D call. CDR1 is SGDLS, CDR2 YYNGEE, per germline. Trimming took off 0 bases at V and 2 bases at J, with 6 bases between the two ends. This CDR3 spans 14 amino acids.

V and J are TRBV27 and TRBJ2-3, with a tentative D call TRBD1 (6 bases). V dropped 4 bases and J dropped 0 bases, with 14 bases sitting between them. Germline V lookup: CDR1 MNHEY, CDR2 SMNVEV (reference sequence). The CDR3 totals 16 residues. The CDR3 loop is CASSSPTGPSTDTQYF. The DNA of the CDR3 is TGTGCCAGCAGTTCCCCGACAGGTCCTAGCACAGATACGCAGTATTTT.

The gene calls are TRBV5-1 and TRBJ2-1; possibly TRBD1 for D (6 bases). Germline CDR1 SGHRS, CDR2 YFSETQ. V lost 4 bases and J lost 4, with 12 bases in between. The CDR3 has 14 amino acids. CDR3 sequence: CASSTQTGYNEQFF. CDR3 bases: TGCGCCAGCAGCACCCAGACAGGTTACAATGAGCAGTTCTTC.